These 4 T cell receptor beta chains share one sample of origin, sequenced in a study of blood T cell repertoires in COVID-19. Sequenced by immunoSEQ multiplex PCR; TCRdb stores in-frame clones only, minus some. The sample consists of under 400,000 clones, roughly 88% of them appearing once. Sample: peripheral blood. These receptors came from a woman aged 25 to 39 with COVID-19, enrolled during active disease.

A remark on this clone: Additional DNA sequences in this sample encode the identical CDR3. The chain uses TRBV29-1 and TRBJ1-1, with 9 bases aligning to TRBD1. The CDR3 is 13 amino acids. Germline V gene lookup returns CDR1 SQVTM and CDR2 ANQGSEA. V lost 6 bases and J lost 2; bases outside the gene matches: 4. The CDR3: CSVATGGNTEAFF. The CDR3 DNA reads TGCAGCGTCGCGACAGGGGGTAACACTGAAGCTTTCTTT.

The chain uses TRBV25-1 and TRBJ1-4, with 10 bases fitting TRBD1. The V gene's germline CDR1 is MGHDK and CDR2 SYGVNS. V shed 2 bases, J shed 7 bases, and the junction held 7 bases outside the gene matches. The CDR3 has 16 residues. The CDR3 DNA follows: TGTGCCAGCAGTGAAAGGCCGGGACAGGGGTTTGAAAAACTGTTTTTT. Translation gives CASSERPGQGFEKLFF.

The chain uses TRBV3-1 (or the pseudogene TRBV3-2) and TRBJ2-7, with TRBD2 matching over 7 bases. The V gene end was trimmed by 3 bases and the J gene end by 2 bases; junction bases not matched to a gene: 7. Germline CDR1 and CDR2: LGHDT and YNNKEL (reference sequence). This CDR3 spans 15 amino acids. CDR3 nucleotide sequence: TGTGCCAGCAGCCAGGGGGGGTCTGGCACCTACGAGCAGTACTTC. Protein: CASSQGGSGTYEQYF.

This clone showed up just a few times. The gene calls are TRBV28 and TRBJ1-2; the D gene is possibly TRBD1 (6 bases). The CDR3 covers 16 residues. CDR1 and CDR2 from the germline V gene are MDHEN and SYDVKM. Trimming pared 2 bases from V and 3 bases from J, leaving 16 bases between. The CDR3 DNA follows: TGTGCCAGCAGTTTAATAGGGGGACGGGGAGACTATGGCTACACCTTC. Translation gives CASSLIGGRGDYGYTF.